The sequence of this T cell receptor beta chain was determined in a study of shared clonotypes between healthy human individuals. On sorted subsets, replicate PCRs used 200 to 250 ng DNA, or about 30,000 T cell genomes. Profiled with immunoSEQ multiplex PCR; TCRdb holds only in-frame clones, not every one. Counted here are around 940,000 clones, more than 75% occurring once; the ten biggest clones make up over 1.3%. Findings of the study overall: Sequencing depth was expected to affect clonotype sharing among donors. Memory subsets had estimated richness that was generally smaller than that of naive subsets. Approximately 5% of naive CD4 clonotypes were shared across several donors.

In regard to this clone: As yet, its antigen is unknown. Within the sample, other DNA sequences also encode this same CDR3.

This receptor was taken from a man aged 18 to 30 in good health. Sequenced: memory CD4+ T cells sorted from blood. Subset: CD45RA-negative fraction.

The CDR3 sequence: CAISEGQGGNQPQHF. The CDR3 DNA follows: TGTGCCATCAGTGAGGGACAGGGCGGCAATCAGCCCCAGCATTTT. The genes are TRBV10-3 and TRBJ1-5; TRBD1 agrees at 8 bases. The V gene's germline CDR1 is ENHRY and CDR2 SYGVKD. Trimming removed 2 bases from V and 2 bases from J; junction bases left unmatched: 2. The CDR3 consists of 15 residues.